The present TCR beta chain was sequenced within a study of T cell responses to AZD1222 COVID-19 vaccine. Sequenced by immunoSEQ multiplex PCR; TCRdb stores in-frame clones only, minus some. The data contain more than 60,000 clones, about nine tenths of them seen just once; the ten biggest clones take up roughly a quarter. Trimming took 3 bases from V and 5 from J, leaving 13 bases between them. The CDR3 length is 15 residues. From germline, CDR1 is SGHTA and CDR2 FQGNSA. J is TRBJ1-4 and V is TRBV7-2; possible D gene TRBD1, 6 bases. The sequence was obtained from an adult in good health. Sample: peripheral blood, taken on day 0 of AZD1222 vaccination. The CDR3, as DNA: TGTGCCAGCAGCTTTGTAACAGGGTCAAATGAAAAACTGTTTTTT. Amino acid sequence: CASSFVTGSNEKLFF.